Sequencing of this T cell receptor (beta chain) was carried out in a study of blood T cell repertoires in COVID-19. Turning to this clone: This specimen includes other DNA sequences encoding the same CDR3.

Authors' data handling: The authors estimated nucleated cell counts from reference gene primer amplification. Only in-frame clones appear in the TCRdb table, and some are missing; sequencing was by immunoSEQ multiplex PCR. V, J and clone size are taken as reported in that table, and D and trimming were inferred from the DNA itself. In the table there are 80,000 to 100,000 clones, around 82% of which are singletons. The sequenced material came from peripheral blood. This TCR was sampled from a man between 70 and 80 years old with active or convalescent COVID-19.

CDR3 amino acids: CASSQGARETQYF. In DNA form, the CDR3 reads TGTGCCAGCAGCCAGGGGGCGCGTGAGACCCAGTACTTC. This chain links TRBV14 with TRBJ2-5; a possible D gene is TRBD1 (6 bases). The CDR3 has 13 residues. The germline V gene has CDR1 SGHDN and CDR2 FVKESK. V lost 3 bases and J lost 5, with 10 bases in between.